The 22 T cell receptor beta chains given below trace back to one sample, sequenced in a study of blood T cell repertoires in COVID-19. The protocol was immunoSEQ multiplex PCR, while the TCRdb copy is restricted to in-frame clones and leaves out a portion. The table shows about 230,000 clones, with around 83% occurring only once. Sample: peripheral blood. The receptors derive from a man between 35 and 55 years old who had recovered from COVID-19.

The chain combines TRBV2 with TRBJ1-6; D is undetermined. Trimming shortened V by 8 bases and J by 0 bases, and 8 bases separated the two germline ends. Germline V gene sequence: CDR1 SNHLY, CDR2 FYNNEI. This CDR3 has 14 amino acids. CDR3 region: CASFGSSYNSPLHF. CDR3 DNA sequence: TGTGCCAGCTTTGGGAGCTCCTATAATTCACCCCTCCACTTT.

The V gene is TRBV5-6, the J gene TRBJ1-1, with no clear D. Germline CDR1 SGHDT, CDR2 YYEEEE. The germline V and J ends were trimmed by 0 bases and 1 base, with 7 bases remaining between them. This CDR3 has 14 amino acids. The DNA of the CDR3 is TGTGCCAGCAGCTTGGCTTGGCAGAACACTGAAGCTTTCTTT. Translation gives CASSLAWQNTEAFF.

CDR3: CASSFRGLQNIQYF. CDR3 in DNA: TGTGCCAGCAGCTTTCGGGGACTACAAAACATTCAGTACTTC. This sequence joins TRBV7-2 and TRBJ2-4; 7 bases align to TRBD2. Trimming at V came to 3 bases and at J to 5 bases, leaving 4 bases not matched to a gene. CDR1 and CDR2 from the germline V gene are SGHTA and FQGNSA. The CDR3 contains 14 residues.

V usage is TRBV3-1 (or the pseudogene TRBV3-2) and J usage is TRBJ2-3, with 12 bases matching TRBD1. The trim removed 4 bases at V and 1 base at J, leaving 6 bases unmatched. CDR1 and CDR2 from the germline V gene are LGHDT and YNNKEL (reference sequence). CDR3 size: 17 residues. The DNA of the CDR3 is TGTGCCAGCAGCCGGGGGACAGGGGGCAAAGGCACAGATACGCAGTATTTT. Translated: CASSRGTGGKGTDTQYF.

V gene TRBV30 combines with J gene TRBJ1-1; perhaps TRBD1 as D (5 bases). The CDR3 spans 15 residues. The germline V and J ends were trimmed by 4 bases and 0 bases, with 15 bases remaining between them. In germline, CDR1 is GTSNPN, CDR2 SVGIG (reference sequence). Written as DNA, the CDR3 is TGTGCCTGGACCCCCCCGGACAAGTTGAACACTGAAGCTTTCTTT. Its protein is CAWTPPDKLNTEAFF.

The J gene is TRBJ2-3, the V gene TRBV2, with 10 bases fitting TRBD2. V dropped 2 bases and J dropped 4; count of bases not matched to a gene: 15. CDR1 is SNHLY and CDR2 is FYNNEI in the germline V gene. The CDR3 is 19 residues long. The CDR3 sequence is CASSELTSWLAGESDTQYF. The CDR3 region has the DNA TGTGCCAGCAGTGAACTTACATCGTGGCTAGCGGGAGAATCAGATACGCAGTATTTT. Full variable domain (missing parts from reference TRBV2 and TRBJ2-3): EPEVTQTPSHQVTQMGQEVILRCVPISNHLYFYWYRQILGQKVEFLVSFYNNEISEKSEIFDDQFSVERPDGSNFTLKIRSTKLEDSAMYFCASSELTSWLAGESDTQYFGPGTRLTVL.

This chain joins TRBV10-1 and TRBJ2-5, with 7 bases identical to TRBD2. CDR1 is WNHNN and CDR2 is SYGVQD in the germline V gene (reference sequence). The V and J ends lost 3 bases and 2 bases, in that order; junction bases with no gene match: 6. This CDR3 comprises 15 residues. The CDR3 DNA reads TGCGCCAGCAGTGAAGGGAAAGCGGGACAAGAGACCCAGTACTTC. This translates into CASSEGKAGQETQYF.

This rearrangement joins TRBV7-8 to TRBJ1-4; 9 bases match TRBD1. CDR1 is SGHVS, CDR2 FQNEAQ, per germline. This CDR3 contains 15 residues. The ends lost 5 bases at V and 8 bases at J; junction bases unmatched: 9. CDR3 amino acids: CASSNPGTGKEKLFF. Written as DNA, the CDR3 is TGTGCCAGCAGCAATCCCGGGACAGGGAAAGAAAAACTGTTTTTT.

The chain is built from TRBV4-3 and TRBJ1-4; D remains unclear. Germline V gives CDR1 LGHNA, CDR2 YSLEER. This CDR3 has 15 amino acids. V was clipped by 1 base and J by 5 bases, with 11 bases between them. CDR3 sequence (DNA): TGCGCCAGCAGCCAAGTTACTCACGGGAATGAAAAACTGTTTTTT. Protein product: CASSQVTHGNEKLFF.

The CDR3 sequence is CASSPRTGGYEKLFF. CDR3 nucleotides: TGTGCCAGCAGCCCGAGGACAGGGGGCTATGAAAAACTGTTTTTT. The chain uses TRBV5-6 and TRBJ1-4, with 11 bases that match TRBD1. There are 15 residues in the CDR3. V lost 4 bases, J lost 6 bases, and 5 bases stayed unmatched. In germline, CDR1 is SGHDT, CDR2 YYEEEE.

About this clone: Additional DNA sequences in this sample encode the identical CDR3. The chain recombines TRBV2 with TRBJ1-3, with TRBD1 identical over 8 bases. Germline V gives CDR1 SNHLY, CDR2 FYNNEI. V was clipped by 4 bases and J by 2 bases; unmatched bases: 4. The CDR3 length is 15 residues. CDR3 in amino acids: CASSGGQGTGNTIYF. The CDR3 DNA follows: TGTGCCAGCAGTGGAGGACAGGGTACTGGAAACACCATATATTTT.

The V gene is TRBV19, the J gene TRBJ2-1; D not certain. Germline V gene sequence: CDR1 LNHDA, CDR2 SQIVND (reference sequence). V lost 3 bases to trimming and J lost 7 bases, with 13 bases between them. This CDR3 comprises 14 residues. This CDR3 is CASSMFGDLNEQFF. In DNA form, the CDR3 reads TGTGCCAGTAGTATGTTCGGAGACCTTAATGAGCAGTTCTTC.

The rearrangement links TRBV16 to TRBJ2-7; the match to TRBD1 covers 7 bases. Germline trimming cut 4 bases from V and 0 bases from J; bases unmatched to any gene: 6. Germline values: CDR1 KGHSY, CDR2 FQNENV. This CDR3 is 15 amino acids long. The CDR3 spells CASSPPGQHSYEQYF. As DNA, the CDR3 is TGTGCCAGCAGCCCTCCGGGACAGCACTCCTACGAGCAGTACTTC. Filled out from reference TRBV16 and TRBJ2-7, the complete variable domain reads GEEVAQTPKHLVRGEGQKAKLYCAPIKGHSYVFWYQQVLKNEFKFLISFQNENVFDETGMPKERFSAKCLPNSPCSLEIQATKLEDSAVYFCASSPPGQHSYEQYFGPGTRLTVT.

This chain joins TRBV11-3 and TRBJ2-7; weak D call: TRBD1 (7 bases). Trimming left V 1 base short and J 5 bases short, with 12 bases between. The CDR3 sequence is 14 residues long. Germline loops: CDR1 SGHNT, CDR2 YENEEA. The CDR3: CASSLGQGGHEQYF. In nucleotides, the CDR3 is TGTGCCAGCAGCTTAGGACAGGGAGGTCACGAGCAGTACTTC. The full variable domain, with the rest looked up from reference TRBV11-3 and TRBJ2-7, is EAGVVQSPRYKIIEKKQPVAFWCNPISGHNTLYWYLQNLGQGPELLIRYENEEAVDDSQLPKDRFSAERLKGVDSTLKIQPAELGDSAVYLCASSLGQGGHEQYFGPGTRLTVT.

V usage is TRBV27 and J usage is TRBJ2-3; 7 bases line up with TRBD1. CDR1 is MNHEY, CDR2 SMNVEV, per germline (reference sequence). This CDR3 region has 13 residues. V lost 0 bases to trimming and J lost 11 bases; unmatched junction nucleotides: 5. The CDR3 protein is CASSLSFRDRQYF. The CDR3 DNA follows: TGTGCCAGCAGTTTATCGTTTAGGGACAGGCAGTATTTT.

This rearrangement joins TRBV11-2 to TRBJ2-7; 8 bases align to TRBD2. CDR1 is SGHAT, CDR2 FQNNGV, per germline. The V gene end was trimmed by 5 bases and the J gene end by 2 bases; junction bases not matched to a gene: 8. This CDR3 contains 15 residues. The CDR3 DNA is TGTGCCAGCAGCCCCCAAGCGGGAGTGGCCTACGAGCAGTACTTC. It yields the protein CASSPQAGVAYEQYF.

The chain recombines TRBV5-4 with TRBJ2-5; perhaps TRBD2 as D (6 bases). V shed 0 bases and J shed 2 bases, with 8 bases lying between them. CDR1 is SGHNT and CDR2 is YYREEE in the germline V gene (reference sequence). This CDR3 region has 14 residues. The CDR3: CASSLVSGQETQYF. The CDR3 DNA reads TGTGCCAGCAGCTTGGTTAGCGGACAAGAGACCCAGTACTTC. Supplemented by reference TRBV5-4 and TRBJ2-5, the full variable domain reads ETGVTQSPTHLIKTRGQQVTLRCSSQSGHNTVSWYQQALGQGPQFIFQYYREEENGRGNFPPRFSGLQFPNYSSELNVNALELDDSALYLCASSLVSGQETQYFGPGTRLLVL.

The chain couples TRBV6-5 to TRBJ1-2, with 9 nucleotides matching TRBD1. V was clipped by 6 bases and J by 3 bases; unmatched bases: 8. This CDR3 has 15 amino acids. The germline V gene encodes CDR1 MNHEY and CDR2 SVGAGI. CDR3 residues: CASSLPGQGHYGYTF. Here the CDR3 DNA reads TGTGCCAGCAGCCTACCGGGACAGGGCCACTATGGCTACACCTTC.

V and J are TRBV15 and TRBJ2-7, with D perhaps TRBD2 (5 bases). The CDR3 sequence is 13 residues long. The V gene lost 1 base and the J gene lost 6 bases, with 10 bases spanning the gap. The germline V gene has CDR1 LNHNV and CDR2 YYDKDF (reference sequence). CDR3 nucleotide sequence: TGTGCCACCAGCAGAGGAGAGGCGGGCGAGCAGTACTTC. Its translation is CATSRGEAGEQYF.

This clone was counted a few times. The chain employs TRBV2 and TRBJ1-2; maybe TRBD1 (5 bases). V was clipped by 2 bases and J by 7 bases, with 17 bases between them. Germline V gene sequence: CDR1 SNHLY, CDR2 FYNNEI. The CDR3 runs to 15 residues. CDR3 protein: CASSEPSFGAGGYTF. DNA for the CDR3: TGTGCCAGCAGTGAACCGTCCTTTGGGGCCGGTGGCTACACCTTC. Looking up the rest from reference TRBV2 and TRBJ1-2 gives the full variable domain: EPEVTQTPSHQVTQMGQEVILRCVPISNHLYFYWYRQILGQKVEFLVSFYNNEISEKSEIFDDQFSVERPDGSNFTLKIRSTKLEDSAMYFCASSEPSFGAGGYTFGSGTRLTVV.

This chain connects TRBV5-4 to TRBJ2-5, with D maybe TRBD2 (5 bases). V lost 7 bases and J lost 6, with 13 bases in between. The germline V gene encodes CDR1 SGHNT and CDR2 YYREEE (reference sequence). The CDR3 covers 12 residues. The CDR3 coding sequence is TGTGCCAGCGCGATCCGGGGAAAGACCCAGTACTTC. This translates into CASAIRGKTQYF.

The CDR3 reads CASSHSAPRASEQYF. The CDR3 DNA sequence: TGTGCCAGCAGCCATTCCGCCCCCAGGGCCTCCGAGCAGTACTTC. V is TRBV7-9 and J is TRBJ2-7; D is possibly TRBD1 (5 bases). In germline, CDR1 is SEHNR, CDR2 FQNEAQ (reference sequence). The CDR3 runs to 15 residues. Trimming cost V 5 bases and J 6 bases, with 20 bases left between them.